These 18 T cell receptor beta chains were all obtained from the same sample, sequenced in a study of T cell responses to AZD1222 COVID-19 vaccine. Using immunoSEQ multiplex PCR, the repertoire was profiled, and TCRdb retains in-frame clones only, with some absent. The profile shows some 100,000 clones, approximately 84% of them singletons. The input for sequencing was peripheral blood, taken on day 0 of AZD1222 vaccination. Receptors originate from an adult in good health.

V usage is TRBV30 and J usage is TRBJ2-7; D gene uncertain. V dropped 3 bases and J dropped 1 base, with 7 bases sitting between them. Germline lookup yields CDR1 GTSNPN and CDR2 SVGIG (reference sequence). There are 12 residues in the CDR3. In DNA, the CDR3 is TGTGCCTGGAGCGACCAATCCTACGAGCAGTACTTC. It is translated as CAWSDQSYEQYF.

The chain recombines TRBV7-8 with TRBJ2-2; 10 positions match TRBD1. The CDR3 consists of 14 residues. Looked up from germline, CDR1 is SGHVS and CDR2 is FQNEAQ. The V segment lost 4 bases and the J segment 6 bases; nucleotides outside the gene matches: 2. CDR3 DNA: TGTGCCAGCAGCTCCGGGACAGGGGCCGGGGAGCTGTTTTTT. This gives the protein CASSSGTGAGELFF.

This clone was seen just once. V gene TRBV27 combines with J gene TRBJ2-3, with 11 positions matching TRBD2. V gave up 8 bases and J gave up 2 bases; unmatched junction bases: 3. Per the germline V gene, CDR1 is MNHEY and CDR2 is SMNVEV (reference sequence). This CDR3 region has 14 residues. The CDR3 spells CASATSGNTDTQYF. In nucleotides, the CDR3 is TGTGCCAGCGCGACTAGCGGGAACACAGATACGCAGTATTTT.

The J gene is TRBJ2-7, the V gene TRBV5-1; D is undetermined. Germline lookup yields CDR1 SGHRS and CDR2 YFSETQ. Trimming removed 4 bases from V and 1 base from J, with 18 bases in between. This CDR3 has 16 amino acids. CDR3 sequence (DNA): TGCGCCAGCAGCGAACTCTCCACTCGGGTGTCCTACGAGCAGTACTTC. Protein sequence: CASSELSTRVSYEQYF.

The chain is built from TRBV27 and TRBJ2-1; 8 bases align to TRBD2. Germline V gene sequence: CDR1 MNHEY, CDR2 SMNVEV (reference sequence). After removal of 6 bases from V and 6 bases from J, the junction contained 7 bases not matched to a gene. The CDR3 spans 14 residues. CDR3 sequence reads: CASSPGLGSNEQFF. The DNA for the CDR3 is TGTGCCAGCAGCCCGGGACTAGGGAGCAATGAGCAGTTCTTC.

The chain is built from TRBV9 and TRBJ2-1, with unresolved D. The CDR3 consists of 12 residues. V lost 2 bases and J lost 8, with 8 bases in between. Germline V gene data show CDR1 as SGDLS and CDR2 as YYNGEE. CDR3 loop: CASSVNGYEQFF. CDR3 sequence (DNA): TGTGCCAGCAGCGTCAACGGGTATGAGCAGTTCTTC. The full variable domain, its missing parts supplied by reference TRBV9 and TRBJ2-1, is DSGVTQTPKHLITATGQRVTLRCSPRSGDLSVYWYQQSLDQGLQFLIQYYNGEERAKGNILERFSAQQFPDLHSELNLSSLELGDSALYFCASSVNGYEQFFGPGTRLTVL.

V usage is TRBV27 and J usage is TRBJ1-6; weak D call: TRBD1 (5 bases). With 4 bases removed from V and 3 bases from J, the gap between germline ends came to 19 bases. CDR1 and CDR2 (germline): MNHEY, SMNVEV (reference sequence). The CDR3 is made up of 18 amino acids. CDR3 sequence reads: CASSWETGAGGYNSPLHF. CDR3 coding DNA: TGTGCCAGCAGTTGGGAGACCGGGGCGGGTGGCTATAATTCACCCCTCCACTTT.

This chain connects TRBV5-1 to TRBJ2-2; D not certain. With 0 bases removed from V and 4 bases from J, the gap between germline ends came to 4 bases. Germline assignment: CDR1 SGHRS and CDR2 YFSETQ. CDR3 length: 13 residues. The DNA of the CDR3 is TGCGCCAGCAGCTTGGGGTTCACCGGGGAGCTGTTTTTT. Its translation: CASSLGFTGELFF.

The chain carries TRBV2 and TRBJ1-4; D is possibly TRBD1 (5 bases). CDR3 length: 15 residues. V dropped 4 bases and J dropped 0 bases, with 9 bases sitting between them. Germline V CDR1 and CDR2: SNHLY, FYNNEI. The chain's CDR3 is CASSGQPATNEKLFF. In DNA, the CDR3 is TGTGCCAGCAGTGGACAGCCTGCAACTAATGAAAAACTGTTTTTT. Using reference TRBV2 and TRBJ1-4 for the parts outside the CDR3, the full variable domain is EPEVTQTPSHQVTQMGQEVILRCVPISNHLYFYWYRQILGQKVEFLVSFYNNEISEKSEIFDDQFSVERPDGSNFTLKIRSTKLEDSAMYFCASSGQPATNEKLFFGSGTQLSVL.

This chain links TRBV5-5 with TRBJ1-6; D unresolved. V was pared by 6 bases and J by 5 bases, with 12 bases between. There are 14 residues in the CDR3. Germline V CDR1 and CDR2: SGHKS, YYEKEE (reference sequence). The CDR3: CASTMGRNNSPLHF. The CDR3 region has the DNA TGTGCCAGCACCATGGGGAGAAATAATTCACCCCTCCACTTT.

The genes are TRBV18 and TRBJ2-7, with D maybe TRBD2 (6 bases). This CDR3 contains 13 residues. V was pared by 2 bases and J by 6 bases, with 11 bases between. Germline V lookup: CDR1 KGHSH, CDR2 LQKENI. The CDR3 reads CASSPSQGGEQYF. Written as DNA, the CDR3 is TGTGCCAGCTCACCATCTCAGGGAGGCGAGCAGTACTTC.

CDR3: CAWTRIGGDQPQHF. CDR3 nucleotide sequence: TGTGCCTGGACTCGGATAGGGGGGGATCAGCCCCAGCATTTT. This chain uses TRBV30 with TRBJ1-5, with D possibly TRBD1 on 6 matching bases. The length of the CDR3 is 14 residues. The ends were cut back, 4 bases at V and 5 bases at J, with 15 bases in the middle. From germline, CDR1 is GTSNPN and CDR2 SVGIG (reference sequence).

V is TRBV7-8 and J is TRBJ1-1; D not certain. The germline CDR1 and CDR2 sequences are SGHVS and FQNEAQ. The V and J ends lost 1 base and 1 base respectively, with 7 bases between them. The length of the CDR3 is 14 residues. In DNA, the CDR3 is TGTGCCAGCAGCTTAGGCTATCGGAACACTGAAGCTTTCTTT. Amino acid sequence: CASSLGYRNTEAFF.

The genes are TRBV28 and TRBJ2-7, with D perhaps TRBD1 (6 bases). The length of the CDR3 is 15 residues. Trimming removed 2 bases from V and 1 base from J, with 12 bases in between. CDR1 MDHEN and CDR2 SYDVKM come from the germline V gene. CDR3 sequence reads: CASSLGSQGSYEQYF. As DNA, the CDR3 is TGTGCCAGCAGTTTAGGGTCGCAGGGGTCCTACGAGCAGTACTTC.

The rearrangement joins TRBV3-1 (or the pseudogene TRBV3-2) to TRBJ1-2, with D perhaps TRBD1 (5 bases). V lost 1 base to trimming and J lost 2 bases, with 20 bases between them. The CDR3 runs 18 residues. The germline gives CDR1 LGHDT, CDR2 YNNKEL (reference sequence). CDR3 coding DNA: TGTGCCAGCAGCCAAGCCACGTTCAACTTGGGACCGAACTATGGCTACACCTTC. Residues: CASSQATFNLGPNYGYTF.

This clone showed up just once. The chain combines TRBV5-5 with TRBJ2-1; D uncertain. CDR3 length: 14 residues. V was cut by 1 base and J by 0 bases, with 5 bases left in between. Looked up from germline, CDR1 is SGHKS and CDR2 is YYEKEE (reference sequence). The chain's CDR3 is CASSLQSSYNEQFF. In DNA form, the CDR3 reads TGTGCCAGCAGCTTGCAGAGCTCCTACAATGAGCAGTTCTTC.

A few counts support this clone. The rearrangement links TRBV7-8 to TRBJ1-5, with unresolved D. Per the germline V gene, CDR1 is SGHVS and CDR2 is FQNEAQ. Deletions cut 4 bases from V and 5 bases from J, with 12 bases between. This CDR3 spans 14 amino acids. The CDR3 sequence: CASSSSGRDQPQHF. In nucleotides, the CDR3 is TGTGCCAGCAGCTCATCGGGGAGGGATCAGCCCCAGCATTTT.

V gene TRBV6-5 combines with J gene TRBJ2-2; D possibly corresponds to TRBD1 (6 bases). The germline V and J ends were trimmed by 5 bases and 8 bases, with 18 bases remaining between them. The CDR3 consists of 15 residues. Per the germline V gene, CDR1 is MNHEY and CDR2 is SVGAGI. The CDR3 DNA reads as TGTGCCAGCAGTCCCCGTCAGGTCGGGACAGGGGAGCTGTTTTTT. This encodes CASSPRQVGTGELFF.